The clone carrying this T cell receptor beta chain was counted only a few times. The antigen is undetermined. Constant-segment primers served in 5'RACE that generated TCR alpha and TCR beta cDNA libraries bearing sample barcodes and UMIs. TCRdb independently ran MiXCR on the 5' RACE reads; one entry per CDR3 protein. The sample consists of 190,000 or so distinct CDR3 sequences, 8% to 11% of them appearing once. The CDR3 spans 18 residues. Germline lookup yields CDR1 LGHNA and CDR2 YNFKEQ. The J segment lost 4 bases and the V segment lost 5 bases, leaving 14 bases of the junction unmatched. This entry is derived from a study of T-cell memory formation after mild COVID-19. Study-level information: The TCR clusters were mostly specific to one donor. Overall study results and limits: The main location of contracting CD4+ clones was CM and EM, and that of contracting CD8+ clones was EMRA.

The rearrangement joins TRBV4-2 to TRBJ2-5; 12 bases agree with TRBD2. Sequenced input: PBMCs or a T cell subset sorted from them (not recorded which). The TCR originated in a man younger than 35 who had mild COVID-19 (a few samples of this study predate the infection). Cell type and time point are not known. DNA of the CDR3: TGTGCCAGCAGCAAACTTCAGGCTAGCGGGGGGGAAGGAGAGACCCAGTACTTC. Amino acid sequence: CASSKLQASGGEGETQYF.